One sample yielded the 32 T cell receptor beta chains listed below, sequenced in a study of cytomegalovirus exposure and HLA in healthy donors. The PCR employed 60 Vbeta primers together with 13 Jbeta primers. Some clones are missing from TCRdb's copy, which holds only in-frame ones; the method was immunoSEQ multiplex PCR. The sample shows 75,000 to 95,000 clones, and just over 5.5% sits with its ten largest clones. Specimen: PBMCs. The receptors were sampled from a girl aged 5 to 17 in good health and CMV-seropositive.

The CDR3 reads CASSPRAGPQNLGANVLTF. The DNA of the CDR3 is TGTGCCAGCAGCCCACGAGCGGGCCCCCAGAATCTAGGGGCCAACGTCCTGACTTTC. The V gene is TRBV4-2, the J gene TRBJ2-6; a possible D gene is TRBD2 (6 bases). Germline CDR1 LGHNA, CDR2 YNFKEQ. Trimming removed 4 bases from V and 4 bases from J, with 23 bases in between. This CDR3 region has 19 residues.

The chain uses TRBV15 and TRBJ1-2; 9 bases line up with TRBD1. J was trimmed by 4 bases and V by 1 base; bases with no gene match: 4. This CDR3 is built from 15 residues. Looked up from germline, CDR1 is LNHNV and CDR2 is YYDKDF (reference sequence). The CDR3 here is CATSRGGTGLYGYTF. The DNA for the CDR3 is TGTGCCACCAGCAGAGGTGGGACAGGGCTCTATGGCTACACCTTC.

The rearrangement links TRBV12-5 to TRBJ1-6, with D unresolved. CDR1 is LGHNT, CDR2 FRNRAP, per germline. The CDR3 contains 14 residues. V shed 7 bases and J shed 3 bases, with 10 bases lying between them. This chain's CDR3 is CASVAGDYNSPLHF. The CDR3 DNA follows: TGTGCTAGTGTGGCCGGGGACTATAATTCACCCCTCCACTTT.

The chain is built from TRBV11-1 and TRBJ2-1; the D is unclear. Trimming stripped 5 bases from V and 0 bases from J, with 14 bases between. The germline V gene has CDR1 SGHAT and CDR2 FQDESV (reference sequence). The CDR3 runs to 16 residues. The CDR3 protein is CASSRGGLSSYNEQFF. The DNA for the CDR3 is TGTGCCAGCAGCCGCGGCGGTCTAAGCTCCTACAATGAGCAGTTCTTC.

The chain uses TRBV5-1 and TRBJ2-5; D unclear. The germline gives CDR1 SGHRS, CDR2 YFSETQ. The V and J ends lost 0 bases and 0 bases respectively, with 9 bases between them. This CDR3 comprises 15 residues. The DNA for the CDR3 is TGCGCCAGCAGCTTGGAAGGAGAGTACCAAGAGACCCAGTACTTC. Translated: CASSLEGEYQETQYF.

This chain joins TRBV5-1 and TRBJ1-3, with D possibly TRBD1 on 5 matching bases. Between the trimmed V and J ends, which lost 0 bases and 1 base, there was a span of 14 bases. This CDR3 comprises 17 residues. Germline CDR1 and CDR2: SGHRS and YFSETQ. In DNA form, the CDR3 reads TGCGCCAGCAGCTTGGCCCCGGACATGTCTTCTGGAAACACCATATATTTT. Translating it yields CASSLAPDMSSGNTIYF.

V gene TRBV28 combines with J gene TRBJ1-5; unclear D gene. CDR3 length: 15 residues. Per the germline V gene, CDR1 is MDHEN and CDR2 is SYDVKM. V was shortened by 7 bases and J by 2 bases, with 15 bases between the two germline ends. DNA of the CDR3: TGTGCCAGCATCACTGGGCAGGCAGGCAATCAGCCCCAGCATTTT. It yields the protein CASITGQAGNQPQHF.

J is TRBJ2-7 and V is TRBV5-4; 8 nucleotides line up with TRBD1. The CDR3 covers 14 residues. Trimming removed 4 bases from V and 2 bases from J; junction bases left unmatched: 5. Germline V gene lookup returns CDR1 SGHNT and CDR2 YYREEE (reference sequence). The CDR3 protein is CASSEGTGTYEQYF. The DNA of the CDR3 is TGTGCCAGCAGCGAGGGGACAGGTACCTACGAGCAGTACTTC.

This sequence joins TRBV14 and TRBJ1-2; D is possibly TRBD1 (5 bases). Germline V gene sequence: CDR1 SGHDN, CDR2 FVKESK. This CDR3 has 13 residues. V lost 3 bases, J lost 2 bases, and 7 bases lay in between. Written as DNA, the CDR3 is TGTGCCAGCAGCCACGGGGGAAACTATGGCTACACCTTC. It encodes CASSHGGNYGYTF.

The CDR3 protein is CASRGTDRGQETQYF. As DNA, the CDR3 is TGTGCCAGCAGGGGTACGGACAGGGGGCAGGAGACCCAGTACTTC. V is TRBV6-5 and J is TRBJ2-5; 11 nucleotides align to TRBD1. Germline V CDR1 and CDR2: MNHEY, SVGAGI. The length of the CDR3 is 15 residues. The junction had 8 bases not matched to a gene; V was cut back by 6 bases and J by 5 bases.

The rearrangement joins TRBV19 to TRBJ2-6, with unresolved D. Looked up from germline, CDR1 is LNHDA and CDR2 is SQIVND (reference sequence). With 5 bases removed from V and 2 bases from J, the gap between germline ends came to 10 bases. The CDR3 totals 15 residues. The CDR3 here is CASSPRPTGANVLTF. In DNA, the CDR3 is TGTGCCAGTAGTCCGCGGCCGACTGGGGCCAACGTCCTGACTTTC.

The J gene is TRBJ2-2, the V gene TRBV7-9; 14 bases are shared with TRBD2. V shed 5 bases, J shed 3 bases, and the junction held 8 bases outside the gene matches. Germline-derived CDR1 and CDR2 are SEHNR and FQNEAQ (reference sequence). The CDR3 loop spans 18 amino acids. The CDR3 DNA is TGTGCCAGCAGCCCGGGGACTAGCGGGGGTGTTCACACCGGGGAGCTGTTTTTT. Its protein is CASSPGTSGGVHTGELFF.

The V call is TRBV19, the J call TRBJ2-1, with D tentatively TRBD1 (5 bases). The V and J ends lost 3 bases and 5 bases respectively, with 11 bases between them. The germline CDR1 and CDR2 sequences are LNHDA and SQIVND (reference sequence). The CDR3 covers 14 residues. As DNA, the CDR3 is TGTGCCAGTAGTATGTTGGGGCCGGACAATGAGCAGTTCTTC. It yields the protein CASSMLGPDNEQFF.

The CDR3, as DNA: TGTGCCAGCAGTTCCCCAGACAGGGGAGGTGAGACCCAGTACTTC. Its protein product is CASSSPDRGGETQYF. The rearrangement links TRBV6-6 to TRBJ2-5; 8 bases are shared with TRBD1. J gave up 5 bases and V 4 bases, and 9 bases lay outside the gene matches. The CDR3 consists of 15 residues. Germline V CDR1 and CDR2: MNHNY, SVGAGI (reference sequence).

The chain employs TRBV5-4 and TRBJ2-1, with D tentatively TRBD1 (5 bases). V was pared by 3 bases and J by 5 bases, with 9 bases between. CDR1 is SGHNT and CDR2 is YYREEE in the germline V gene (reference sequence). This CDR3 is built from 13 residues. The CDR3 sequence is CASSWQGDNEQFF. CDR3 DNA: TGTGCCAGCAGCTGGCAGGGTGACAATGAGCAGTTCTTC. The whole variable domain, remainder taken from reference TRBV5-4 and TRBJ2-1, is ETGVTQSPTHLIKTRGQQVTLRCSSQSGHNTVSWYQQALGQGPQFIFQYYREEENGRGNFPPRFSGLQFPNYSSELNVNALELDDSALYLCASSWQGDNEQFFGPGTRLTVL.

The CDR3 reads CSVQGASTEAFF. For the CDR3, the DNA is TGCAGCGTGCAGGGGGCGAGCACTGAAGCTTTCTTT. The gene calls are TRBV29-1 and TRBJ1-1, with 8 bases identical to TRBD1. In germline, CDR1 is SQVTM, CDR2 ANQGSEA. This CDR3 is built from 12 residues. Trimming removed 6 bases from V and 4 bases from J; junction bases left unmatched: 4.

This chain links TRBV4-3 with TRBJ1-2; a possible D gene is TRBD1 (5 bases). Germline assignment: CDR1 LGHNA and CDR2 YSLEER. Trimming shortened V by 0 bases and J by 2 bases, and 10 bases separated the two germline ends. CDR3 length: 15 residues. The DNA for the CDR3 is TGCGCCAGCAGCCAAGATAGGGGACTCAACTATGGCTACACCTTC. This codes for CASSQDRGLNYGYTF.

The gene calls are TRBV30 and TRBJ1-2; tentative D call: TRBD1 (6 bases). The CDR3 length is 12 residues. CDR1 and CDR2 from the germline V gene are GTSNPN and SVGIG (reference sequence). Between the trimmed V and J ends, which lost 1 base and 4 bases, there was a span of 7 bases. The CDR3 bases are TGTGCCTGGAGTGGGGGGCCCTATGGCTACACCTTC. Translated: CAWSGGPYGYTF.

The V gene is TRBV4-2, the J gene TRBJ1-5; D gene unclear. CDR1 and CDR2 from the germline V gene are LGHNA and YNFKEQ. Between the trimmed V and J ends, which lost 0 bases and 7 bases, there was a span of 7 bases. CDR3 size: 13 residues. CDR3 bases: TGTGCCAGCAGCCAAGATCTGAGACAGCCCCAGCATTTT. It is translated as CASSQDLRQPQHF.

The chain has TRBV13 and TRBJ1-4; D is perhaps TRBD1 (6 bases). CDR1 PRHDT and CDR2 FYEKMQ come from the germline V gene (reference sequence). Trimming left V 5 bases short and J 3 bases short, with 10 bases between. There are 14 residues in the CDR3. The chain's CDR3 is CASSTGRSNEKLFF. The DNA of the CDR3 is TGTGCCAGCAGCACAGGGAGATCTAATGAAAAACTGTTTTTT.

This chain links TRBV7-6 with TRBJ2-1; 8 bases fit TRBD1. CDR1 is SGHVS, CDR2 FNYEAQ, per germline. With V trimmed by 1 base and J by 7 bases, 9 bases remained unmatched. The CDR3 has 16 amino acids. This CDR3 reads CASSLEQGALVNEQFF. Here the CDR3 DNA reads TGTGCCAGCAGCTTAGAGCAGGGGGCGCTTGTTAATGAGCAGTTCTTC.

CDR3 region: CASSESERGGTSYEQYF. In DNA form, the CDR3 reads TGTGCCAGCAGCGAAAGTGAGCGGGGGGGAACCTCCTACGAGCAGTACTTC. This chain links TRBV9 with TRBJ2-7, with TRBD2 identical over 10 bases. The germline V gene encodes CDR1 SGDLS and CDR2 YYNGEE. The trim removed 3 bases at V and 0 bases at J, leaving 9 bases unmatched. The CDR3 runs to 17 residues. The full variable domain, in which reference TRBV9 and TRBJ2-7 provide the parts outside the CDR3, is DSGVTQTPKHLITATGQRVTLRCSPRSGDLSVYWYQQSLDQGLQFLIQYYNGEERAKGNILERFSAQQFPDLHSELNLSSLELGDSALYFCASSESERGGTSYEQYFGPGTRLTVT.

The CDR3 DNA is TGTGCCAGCAGCCAAGTGTGGCTCAGCGGGGGGGGGATAGGGGAGCTGTTTTTT. Protein product: CASSQVWLSGGGIGELFF. The chain is built from TRBV14 and TRBJ2-2; 10 positions agree with TRBD2. The ends lost 1 base at V and 8 bases at J; junction bases unmatched: 13. Germline CDR1 is SGHDN and CDR2 is FVKESK. The CDR3 sequence is 18 residues long.

Turning to this clone: One end of the junction is discordant with germline, which a read error may explain. CDR3 amino acids: CASSEQGLENQYF. The CDR3 bases are TGTGCCAGCAGCGAACAGGGTTTGGAGAACCAGTACTTC. The chain recombines TRBV9 with TRBJ2-5; perhaps TRBD1 as D (6 bases). Germline values: CDR1 SGDLS, CDR2 YYNGEE. There are 13 residues in the CDR3.

CDR3 sequence: CASSPPGQTFGYGYTF. The CDR3 DNA sequence: TGTGCCAGCAGTCCGCCGGGACAGACTTTCGGGTATGGCTACACCTTC. J is TRBJ1-2 and V is TRBV28; TRBD1 matches at 7 bases. Germline values: CDR1 MDHEN, CDR2 SYDVKM. The CDR3 runs to 16 residues. The J segment lost 5 bases and the V segment lost 5 bases, leaving 14 bases of the junction unmatched.

V is TRBV4-1 and J is TRBJ1-3; 7 bases match TRBD1. J was trimmed by 4 bases and V by 0 bases; bases with no gene match: 6. This CDR3 is built from 16 residues. Germline assignment: CDR1 MGHRA and CDR2 YSYEKL. CDR3 amino acids: CASSQDATGIGNTIYF. CDR3 DNA sequence: TGCGCCAGCAGCCAAGATGCGACAGGGATCGGAAACACCATATATTTT.

The chain has TRBV18 and TRBJ2-7; D gene unclear. The V end lost 6 bases, the J end lost 0 bases, and 6 bases lay between the germline ends. The CDR3 runs to 12 residues. The germline CDR1 and CDR2 sequences are KGHSH and LQKENI. CDR3 amino acids: CASSPDSYEQYV. Written as DNA, the CDR3 is TGTGCCAGCTCGCCCGACTCCTACGAGCAGTACGTC.

The chain couples TRBV28 to TRBJ2-1, with 7 nucleotides matching TRBD1. CDR3 length equals 17 residues. Germline CDR1 reads MDHEN; CDR2 reads SYDVKM. J gave up 0 bases and V 3 bases, and 8 bases lay outside the gene matches. The CDR3 sequence is CASSLLGRTGSYNEQFF. CDR3 bases: TGTGCCAGCAGTTTGCTGGGTAGGACAGGCTCCTACAATGAGCAGTTCTTC.

V is TRBV5-4 and J is TRBJ2-5, with D possibly matching TRBD1 (6 bases). V shed 4 bases and J shed 5 bases, with 15 bases lying between them. Germline V gene data show CDR1 as SGHNT and CDR2 as YYREEE (reference sequence). The CDR3 is made up of 14 amino acids. The CDR3 sequence: CASSPITGRETQYF. The CDR3 nucleotides are TGTGCCAGCAGCCCCATTACAGGGCGGGAGACCCAGTACTTC.

The chain joins TRBV7-9 to TRBJ2-7; 8 nucleotides line up with TRBD1. CDR3 length equals 13 residues. Losses at the gene ends were 4 bases for V and 3 bases for J; bases not matched to a gene: 2. Per the germline V gene, CDR1 is SEHNR and CDR2 is FQNEAQ (reference sequence). As DNA, the CDR3 is TGTGCCAGCAGCTCCGGGACAGGCTACGAGCAGTACTTC. The encoded protein is CASSSGTGYEQYF.

This chain links TRBV6-5 with TRBJ2-4, with D tentatively TRBD1 (6 bases). Germline V gene data show CDR1 as MNHEY and CDR2 as SVGAGI. Trimming shortened V by 6 bases and J by 2 bases, and 11 bases separated the two germline ends. CDR3 length: 14 amino acids. This chain's CDR3 is CASRPQGSKNIQYF. Here the CDR3 DNA reads TGTGCCAGCAGACCCCAGGGGTCCAAAAACATTCAGTACTTC.

The gene calls are TRBV25-1 and TRBJ2-1; 7 bases are a match to TRBD1. Trimming at V came to 8 bases and at J to 0 bases, leaving 4 bases not matched to a gene. Germline V lookup: CDR1 MGHDK, CDR2 SYGVNS. The CDR3 is 14 residues long. The CDR3 region has the DNA TGTGCCAGCGGGGACAGTGGCTCCTACAATGAGCAGTTCTTC. Protein: CASGDSGSYNEQFF.